This TCR beta chain is drawn from a study of shared clonotypes between healthy human individuals. Study-wide context: Three plates were used per donor for CD4 naive, three for CD4 memory, two for CD8 naive and one for CD8 memory.

Notes on this clone: Its antigen is not known.

Study outcomes and limitations: Relative to memory subsets, naive subsets generally showed larger estimated richness. It was anticipated that sequencing depth would influence how many clonotypes donors shared.

Germline values: CDR1 GTSNPN, CDR2 SVGIG (reference sequence). Germline trimming cut 5 bases from V and 6 bases from J; bases unmatched to any gene: 8. The CDR3 sequence is 13 residues long. There were no recent acute infections or vaccinations among the donors, who were healthy HIV-negative adults. Generated by immunoSEQ multiplex PCR, the TCRdb table keeps only in-frame clones and is missing some. The sample carries about 2.3 million clones, approximately 93% recorded once. The specimen was naive CD4+ T cells from PBMCs. The subset is: CD45RA+ positively selected. The source is a man aged 18-30 years in good health. Some clones in this sample may be carry-over from other donors' samples. The rearrangement uses TRBV30 and TRBJ1-2; 8 positions match TRBD1. The CDR3 nucleotides read TGTGCCTGGCAACCAACAGGGGGGAATGGCTACACCTTC. As protein: CAWQPTGGNGYTF.